A single sample is the source of the 15 T cell receptor beta chains below, sequenced in a study of CD8+ T cells in alopecia areata (dated by TCRdb to the late 2010s). Receptor libraries were prepared by the immunoSEQ multiplex PCR assay. To provide template for TCR sequencing, every sample had RNA extracted and reverse transcribed into cDNA. This is the immuneACCESS table as TCRdb keeps it, with only in-frame sequences that have V and J called. A part of the clones is gone; compared with another copy, unresolved V genes explain less than half, and the rest is unexplained. Recorded for this sample are 120,000 or so clones; more than 30% of them occurred a single time. The ten top clones hold 3.1% of the sample. Sequencing was carried out using CD4+ T cells sorted from blood. Source of these receptors: a human donor with alopecia areata.

This clone was observed a handful of times. The chain recombines TRBV7-2 with TRBJ2-5; 10 nucleotides align to TRBD1. Germline values: CDR1 SGHTA, CDR2 FQGNSA. Losses at the gene ends were 2 bases for V and 2 bases for J; bases not matched to a gene: 2. This CDR3 comprises 15 residues. The CDR3 loop is CASSLRQGAQETQYF. The CDR3 region has the DNA TGTGCCAGCAGCTTAAGACAGGGGGCTCAAGAGACCCAGTACTTC.

The CDR3 is CASSRDRAETQYF. The CDR3 coding sequence is TGCGCCAGCAGCCGCGACAGGGCAGAGACCCAGTACTTC. The genes are TRBV4-3 and TRBJ2-5; the match to TRBD1 covers 7 bases. Germline V gene data show CDR1 as LGHNA and CDR2 as YSLEER. The CDR3 has 13 amino acids. The V segment lost 4 bases and the J segment 4 bases; nucleotides outside the gene matches: 3.

This clone was detected only a few times. The chain joins TRBV2 to TRBJ1-5, with TRBD1 identical over 7 bases. Germline-derived CDR1 and CDR2 are SNHLY and FYNNEI. The J segment lost 7 bases and the V segment lost 8 bases, leaving 11 bases of the junction unmatched. The CDR3 is made up of 14 amino acids. CDR3 residues: CASRLGTAEQPQHF. In DNA, the CDR3 is TGTGCCAGCCGGCTCGGGACAGCGGAGCAGCCCCAGCATTTT.

This clone was found a few times. The chain uses TRBV7-9 and TRBJ2-7; D possibly matches TRBD1 or TRBD2 (6 bases each). V was cut by 4 bases and J by 10 bases, with 26 bases left in between. CDR1 is SEHNR and CDR2 is FQNEAQ in the germline V gene (reference sequence). The CDR3 loop spans 16 amino acids. The CDR3 nucleotides read TGTGCCAGCAGCTCCCGAGGGGGGACTCCTAGGGGGGATCAGTACTTC. Translation: CASSSRGGTPRGDQYF.

V and J are TRBV4-2 and TRBJ2-3; a weak D match, TRBD1 (6 bases). The CDR3 is 14 residues long. Germline CDR1 LGHNA, CDR2 YNFKEQ. V lost 3 bases and J lost 9, with 16 bases in between. The CDR3, as DNA: TGTGCCAGCAGCCAGAACAGGGAAGGGTTGACGCAGTATTTT. This encodes CASSQNREGLTQYF.

This clone was observed a handful of times. V and J are TRBV7-2 and TRBJ2-3, with unresolved D. Germline CDR1 reads SGHTA; CDR2 reads FQGNSA. With 6 bases removed from V and 2 bases from J, the gap between germline ends came to 9 bases. This CDR3 spans 13 amino acids. CDR3 protein: CASSLHYTDTQYF. The CDR3, as DNA: TGTGCCAGCAGTCTACATTACACAGATACGCAGTATTTT.

This clone was observed a handful of times. The V gene is TRBV2, the J gene TRBJ2-1; 15 bases match TRBD2. The CDR3 consists of 13 residues. Germline assignment: CDR1 SNHLY and CDR2 FYNNEI. After removal of 8 bases from V and 11 bases from J, the junction contained 4 bases not matched to a gene. CDR3 loop: CASGGLAGGKQFF. The CDR3 DNA sequence: TGTGCCAGCGGTGGACTAGCGGGGGGGAAGCAGTTCTTC.

The chain uses TRBV7-9 and TRBJ2-7; D tentatively fits TRBD1 or TRBD2 (6 bases each). V dropped 5 bases and J dropped 5 bases, with 16 bases sitting between them. Germline V gene lookup returns CDR1 SEHNR and CDR2 FQNEAQ (reference sequence). This CDR3 is built from 14 residues. This chain's CDR3 is CASSPGGGFHEQYF. DNA of the CDR3: TGTGCCAGCAGCCCCGGGGGCGGGTTCCACGAGCAGTACTTC.

The CDR3: CASSPYNTDTQYF. The CDR3 bases are TGTGCCAGCAGCCCCTACAACACAGATACGCAGTATTTT. This rearrangement joins TRBV7-3 to TRBJ2-3; D is ambiguous. CDR1 and CDR2 from the germline V gene are SGHTA and FQGTGA. Trimming left V 5 bases short and J 2 bases short, with 8 bases between. The CDR3 spans 13 residues.

The chain carries TRBV7-2 and TRBJ1-4; D gene unclear. CDR1 is SGHTA, CDR2 FQGNSA, per germline. Trimming left V 4 bases short and J 0 bases short, with 12 bases between. The CDR3 covers 16 residues. CDR3 sequence reads: CASSSRIATTNEKLFF. As DNA, the CDR3 is TGTGCCAGCAGCTCGAGAATAGCTACAACTAATGAAAAACTGTTTTTT.

This clone was found a few times. A much larger clone is a single base away; this may be a read error. The chain joins TRBV7-2 to TRBJ2-3; no clear D. Germline V CDR1 and CDR2: SGHTA, FQGNSA. V shed 5 bases and J shed 0 bases, with 3 bases lying between them. The CDR3 is 12 residues long. The DNA for the CDR3 is TGTGCCAGCAGCCCCAGCACAGATACGCAGTATTTT. It encodes CASSPSTDTQYF.

This clone has more than one count but fewer than ten. This sequence joins TRBV29-1 and TRBJ2-5; no clear D gene. Trimming took off 4 bases at V and 5 bases at J, with 11 bases between the two ends. This CDR3 comprises 12 residues. Germline assignment: CDR1 SQVTM and CDR2 ANQGSEA. The CDR3 spells CSVARVMETQYF. For the CDR3, the DNA is TGCAGCGTTGCTCGGGTGATGGAGACCCAGTACTTC.

The chain has TRBV4-1 and TRBJ1-6, with 8 bases matching TRBD1. The ends lost 2 bases at V and 10 bases at J; junction bases unmatched: 13. The CDR3 consists of 17 residues. Per germline, CDR1 MGHRA and CDR2 YSYEKL. CDR3 protein: CASSQHASGRGQSPLHF. CDR3 nucleotide sequence: TGCGCCAGCAGCCAACATGCCTCTGGCAGGGGGCAATCACCCCTCCACTTT.

Notes on this clone: At the DNA level, this CDR3 is encoded by other sequences in the same sample as well. The V call is TRBV7-8, the J call TRBJ2-1; the match to TRBD1 covers 7 bases. J gave up 4 bases and V 5 bases, and 2 bases lay outside the gene matches. CDR3 size: 13 residues. Germline CDR1 is SGHVS and CDR2 is FQNEAQ. CDR3 protein: CASSPQGYNEQFF. In DNA, the CDR3 is TGTGCCAGCAGCCCACAGGGGTACAATGAGCAGTTCTTC.

The chain combines TRBV4-3 with TRBJ2-3; D remains ambiguous. This CDR3 is 14 amino acids long. The germline V gene encodes CDR1 LGHNA and CDR2 YSLEER. V was pared by 0 bases and J by 2 bases, with 6 bases between. The DNA of the CDR3 is TGCGCCAGCAGCCAAGAAGTACCCACAGATACGCAGTATTTT. It encodes CASSQEVPTDTQYF.